This TCR beta chain came from a study of identical twins. Findings and limits, study-wide: Zero-insertion analyses were open to partial confounding by invariant MAIT and iNKT cells. Insertions ran lower in abundant cord blood beta clonotypes, though not in memory repertoires. The same donors were not followed; conclusions instead depended on cross-sectional statistical analysis.

Trimming left V 0 bases short and J 6 bases short, with 8 bases between. Germline CDR1 DFQATT, CDR2 SNEGSKA (reference sequence). The CDR3 sequence is 12 residues long. The table lists this clonotype with many counts. Its antigen is currently unknown. TCRdb redid the calling of the 5' RACE reads with MiXCR, one entry per CDR3 protein. Here the sample spans 150,000 or so distinct CDR3 sequences, roughly 3.5% being singletons. The V gene is TRBV20-1, the J gene TRBJ2-5; D is unclear. This sequence was found in a man aged 18-30 years in good health. The material sequenced was memory T cells sorted from blood. CDR3 amino acids: CSARDQWQTQYF. For the CDR3, the DNA is TGCAGTGCTAGAGATCAATGGCAGACCCAGTACTTC.